Below, 2 T cell receptor beta chains from the same sample are listed, as sequenced in a study of identical twins. In TCRdb, the 5' RACE reads were re-called with MiXCR into one record per CDR3 protein. The table records roughly 250,000 distinct CDR3 sequences, about 7.5% of them present only once. The same data also went into a second study, on yellow fever vaccine responses in identical twins.

The specimen sequenced was CD8+ T cells sorted from blood. The receptors stem from a woman in her late teens or twenties in good health.

The chain recombines TRBV12-3 or TRBV12-4 with TRBJ2-5; D is possibly TRBD1 (5 bases). Trimming removed 1 base at V and 6 bases at J, with 6 bases between. This CDR3 is built from 12 residues. The CDR3 is CASSLDRKTQYF. In DNA, the CDR3 is TGTGCCAGCAGTTTAGACAGGAAGACCCAGTACTTC.

The gene calls are TRBV28 and TRBJ1-1; D ambiguous. The CDR3 has 12 amino acids. Germline CDR1 is MDHEN and CDR2 is SYDVKM. Deletions cut 1 base from V and 7 bases from J, with 7 bases between. The CDR3: CASSLSGDEAFF. As DNA, the CDR3 is TGTGCCAGCAGTTTATCCGGGGATGAAGCTTTCTTT.